Listed here is a single T cell receptor (beta chain). Sequencing used immunoSEQ multiplex PCR; TCRdb keeps in-frame clones, though not all of them. Altogether under 400,000 clones are present, about 87% being singletons, with the ten largest covering 8% to 13%. The CDR3 is made up of 16 amino acids. Trimming left V 0 bases short and J 1 base short, with 11 bases between. The germline CDR1 and CDR2 sequences are MGHRA and YSYEKL. The data derive from a study of blood T cell repertoires in COVID-19. The rearrangement joins TRBV4-1 to TRBJ2-3; the D gene is possibly TRBD1 (5 bases). This clonotype originated in a woman younger than 45 with COVID-19, enrolled during active disease. The sample was peripheral blood. CDR3 amino acids: CASSQDRRGGTDTQYF. The CDR3 DNA reads TGCGCCAGCAGCCAAGATCGTAGGGGTGGCACAGATACGCAGTATTTT.